This is a list of T cell receptor beta chains from one sample in a study of blood T cell repertoires in COVID-19. Assay: immunoSEQ multiplex PCR; the TCRdb copy retains only in-frame clones and omits some. The data contain 150,000 to 250,000 clones, roughly 82% of them singletons. Input material: PBMCs or T cells enriched from blood (not recorded which). All receptors come from a man in his forties who had recovered from COVID-19. Both conserved end residues are part of each CDR3. Fields, in order: J gene, clone size, V gene, D gene, CDR3 protein, CDR3 DNA. D genes are given only for firm matches. Not every row has a clone size; where given, it reads once, few, many or a size class.

TRBJ1-2	NA	TRBV3-1/TRBV3-2	TRBD1	CASSQVDRDYGYTF	TGTGCCAGCAGCCAAGTGGACAGGGATTATGGCTACACCTTC
TRBJ1-2	few	TRBV19	TRBD1	CASSPLPDRENGYTF	TGTGCCAGTAGTCCCCTACCGGACAGGGAAAATGGCTACACCTTC
TRBJ1-5	NA	TRBV7-4	TRBD1	CASNLNPGQANQPQHF	TGTGCCAGCAACTTAAACCCGGGACAGGCAAATCAGCCCCAGCATTTT
TRBJ2-1	NA	TRBV4-3	NA	CASSQGFGVYNEQFF	TGCGCCAGCAGCCAAGGGTTCGGTGTATACAATGAGCAGTTCTTC
TRBJ2-1	few	TRBV5-1	NA	CASSLGDDSYNEQFF	TGCGCCAGCAGCTTGGGAGATGACTCTTACAATGAGCAGTTCTTC
TRBJ1-1	NA	TRBV7-9	NA	CASSLQQGNTEAFF	TGTGCCAGCAGCTTACAACAGGGGAACACTGAAGCTTTCTTT
TRBJ1-1	NA	TRBV18	NA	CASSPPGQSNTEAFF	TGTGCCAGCTCACCACCAGGACAGTCGAACACTGAAGCTTTCTTT
TRBJ1-2	once	TRBV18	TRBD1	CASSPPAGGYGYTF	TGTGCCAGCTCACCACCGGCAGGGGGCTATGGCTACACCTTC
TRBJ2-5	NA	TRBV19	TRBD1	CASTSLDRQETQYF	TGTGCCAGTACGTCGTTGGACAGGCAAGAGACCCAGTACTTC
TRBJ2-6	NA	TRBV18	NA	CASSPSWGRWANVLTF	TGTGCCAGCTCACCCTCCTGGGGGCGGTGGGCCAACGTCCTGACTTTC
TRBJ2-1	NA	TRBV19	TRBD1	CASSILPGQGGSNEQFF	TGTGCCAGTAGTATCCTGCCGGGACAGGGGGGTTCCAATGAGCAGTTCTTC
TRBJ1-2	NA	TRBV5-1	NA	CASSLQTGPSNGYTF	TGCGCCAGCAGTTTACAGACAGGCCCGTCGAATGGCTACACCTTC
TRBJ2-3	NA	TRBV5-1	NA	CASSLPAGLLTDTQYF	TGCGCCAGCAGCTTGCCGGCGGGCCTACTCACAGATACGCAGTATTTT
TRBJ2-6	NA	TRBV28	TRBD2	CASSPLAGGSGANVLTF	TGTGCCAGCAGCCCTCTAGCGGGAGGATCGGGGGCCAACGTCCTGACTTTC
TRBJ1-1	few	TRBV5-1	NA	CASSPDSGSTEAFF	TGCGCCAGCAGCCCGGACAGCGGAAGCACTGAAGCTTTCTTT
TRBJ2-1	NA	TRBV5-6	NA	CASSLKRYEQFF	TGTGCCAGCAGCTTGAAGCGGTATGAGCAGTTCTTC
TRBJ2-1	NA	TRBV9	TRBD2	CASSSGSSYNEQFF	TGTGCCAGCAGTAGCGGGAGCTCCTACAATGAGCAGTTCTTC
TRBJ1-6	NA	TRBV27	NA	CASSFAYGVSSYNSPLHF	TGTGCCAGCAGTTTCGCCTACGGGGTGAGCTCCTATAATTCACCCCTCCACTTT
TRBJ1-4	NA	TRBV5-1	NA	CASSLSGSDEKLFF	TGCGCCAGCAGCTTGTCTGGTTCGGATGAAAAACTGTTTTTT
TRBJ2-3	NA	TRBV3-1/TRBV3-2	NA	CASSQELGGHTDTQYF	TGTGCCAGCAGCCAAGAGTTAGGCGGGCACACAGATACGCAGTATTTT
TRBJ2-1	NA	TRBV15	TRBD2	CATSPTSGDYNEQFF	TGTGCCACCAGCCCGACTAGCGGGGATTACAATGAGCAGTTCTTC
TRBJ1-2	NA	TRBV5-1	TRBD1	CASSVGTGHGYTF	TGCGCCAGCAGCGTCGGGACAGGGCATGGCTACACCTTC
TRBJ2-1	NA	TRBV14	NA	CASSQDRENQDNEQFF	TGTGCCAGCAGCCAAGATAGGGAGAACCAAGACAATGAGCAGTTCTTC
TRBJ2-6	NA	TRBV13	NA	CASSQGDHRDIRSGANVLTF	TGTGCCAGCAGCCAAGGGGACCATAGGGACATACGCTCTGGGGCCAACGTCCTGACTTTC
TRBJ2-1	NA	TRBV3-1/TRBV3-2	NA	CASSQSITRGNEQFF	TGTGCCAGCAGCCAAAGTATCACTAGAGGGAATGAGCAGTTCTTC
TRBJ1-2	NA	TRBV6-5	NA	CASSYVEGQVFGYTF	TGTGCCAGCAGTTACGTCGAGGGACAAGTCTTCGGCTACACCTTC
TRBJ1-2	once	TRBV28	NA	CASRRADDYGYTF	TGTGCCAGCAGGAGGGCAGACGACTATGGCTACACCTTC
TRBJ2-2	NA	TRBV23-1	TRBD2	CASSQMREGRYGELFF	TGCGCCAGCAGTCAAATGCGGGAGGGCCGGTACGGGGAGCTGTTTTTT
TRBJ1-2	NA	TRBV2	NA	CASSPTGTRYGYTF	TGTGCCAGCAGTCCCACCGGGACACGATATGGCTACACCTTC
TRBJ2-2	NA	TRBV2	TRBD2	CASSPSGRATGELFF	TGTGCCAGCAGCCCTAGCGGGAGGGCCACCGGGGAGCTGTTTTTT
TRBJ2-2	NA	TRBV4-1	TRBD2	CASSQVLMTQAGGIGTGELFF	TGCGCCAGCAGCCAAGTCTTAATGACCCAGGCGGGAGGGATCGGCACCGGGGAGCTGTTTTTT
TRBJ1-5	NA	TRBV5-1	NA	CASSFSGYQPQHF	TGCGCCAGCAGCTTTTCGGGATATCAGCCCCAGCATTTT
TRBJ2-3	NA	TRBV5-1	TRBD2	CASSSYLGLAGGRTDTQYF	TGCGCCAGCAGCTCCTACCTCGGACTAGCGGGAGGACGCACAGATACGCAGTATTTT
TRBJ2-3	NA	TRBV9	TRBD2	CASSPRDYTDTQYF	TGTGCCAGCAGCCCCCGGGACTATACAGATACGCAGTATTTT
TRBJ1-1	NA	TRBV20-1	NA	CSALEGVEAFF	TGCAGTGCCCTGGAAGGGGTGGAAGCTTTCTTT